The 23 T cell receptor beta chains reported below all come from one sample, sequenced in a study of shared clonotypes between healthy human individuals (TCRdb year 2020). The library relied on the immunoSEQ multiplex PCR assay. Entries here come from immuneACCESS through TCRdb and include only in-frame sequences with V and J called. Some clones fail to appear in such tables; in the studies checked, an unresolved V gene covers under half of the shortfall, and the cause of the remainder is unknown. The sample table shows millions of clones, and more than 85% are seen once. The ten largest clones add up to 0.39% of the sample. The specimen was naive CD4+ T cells from PBMCs. The cell subset or site tag for this specimen amounts to: CD45RA+ positively selected. The receptors were sampled from a young man in good health. Some clones in this sample may be carry-over from other donors' samples.

This sequence joins TRBV7-9 and TRBJ1-1; D call uncertain. This CDR3 spans 14 amino acids. In germline, CDR1 is SEHNR, CDR2 FQNEAQ (reference sequence). V was trimmed by 2 bases and J by 7 bases, leaving 14 bases between them. DNA for the CDR3: TGTGCCAGCAGCTTACTTTTGCTCGGGGTTGAAGCTTTCTTT. Translating it yields CASSLLLLGVEAFF.

The count of this clone is one. This chain links TRBV9 with TRBJ2-2, with TRBD2 identical over 8 bases. The ends lost 10 bases at V and 2 bases at J; junction bases unmatched: 7. Per the germline V gene, CDR1 is SGDLS and CDR2 is YYNGEE. This CDR3 region has 14 residues. CDR3 sequence (DNA): TGTGCCTCCATGCGGACTAGCAACACCGGGGAGCTGTTTTTT. Translated: CASMRTSNTGELFF.

The chain combines TRBV9 with TRBJ1-2; D call uncertain. The CDR3 covers 14 residues. V was pared by 4 bases and J by 6 bases, with 16 bases between. Germline CDR1 and CDR2: SGDLS and YYNGEE. The CDR3 reads CASSQLVGSDGYTF. CDR3 sequence (DNA): TGTGCCAGCAGCCAGCTTGTGGGGTCGGATGGCTACACCTTC. The whole variable domain, filled in from reference TRBV9 and TRBJ1-2, reads DSGVTQTPKHLITATGQRVTLRCSPRSGDLSVYWYQQSLDQGLQFLIQYYNGEERAKGNILERFSAQQFPDLHSELNLSSLELGDSALYFCASSQLVGSDGYTFGSGTRLTVV.

The genes are TRBV7-3 and TRBJ2-1; D not resolved. The CDR3 sequence is 14 residues long. The ends were cut back, 0 bases at V and 6 bases at J, with 9 bases in the middle. From germline, CDR1 is SGHTA and CDR2 FQGTGA. This CDR3 reads CASSLTGRLNEQFF. As DNA, the CDR3 is TGTGCCAGCAGCTTAACAGGCCGGCTCAATGAGCAGTTCTTC.

The chain is built from TRBV15 and TRBJ1-4; maybe TRBD1 (6 bases). The CDR3 totals 16 residues. CDR1 LNHNV and CDR2 YYDKDF come from the germline V gene (reference sequence). Trimming took 4 bases from V and 5 from J, leaving 17 bases between them. CDR3 sequence: CATSMGGAFRNEKLFF. The CDR3 DNA reads as TGTGCCACCAGCATGGGGGGCGCCTTCAGAAATGAAAAACTGTTTTTT.

This chain links TRBV19 with TRBJ2-1, with 14 bases identical to TRBD2. V was pared by 2 bases and J by 0 bases, with 6 bases of the junction left unmatched. Germline V gene lookup returns CDR1 LNHDA and CDR2 SQIVND (reference sequence). This CDR3 is 19 amino acids long. The CDR3, as DNA: TGTGCCAGTAGTATAAGACTAGCGGGAGGGTTTAGCTCCTACAATGAGCAGTTCTTC. This encodes CASSIRLAGGFSSYNEQFF.

The chain couples TRBV6-5 to TRBJ2-6; D remains ambiguous. V shed 5 bases and J shed 0 bases, with 8 bases lying between them. This CDR3 has 15 residues. Per the germline V gene, CDR1 is MNHEY and CDR2 is SVGAGI. The CDR3 region is CASSGRPSGANVLTF. DNA of the CDR3: TGTGCCAGCAGTGGCAGGCCCTCTGGGGCCAACGTCCTGACTTTC.

This chain uses TRBV30 with TRBJ2-1; TRBD2 matches at 8 bases. CDR3 size: 16 residues. V lost 3 bases, J lost 10 bases, and 17 bases stayed unmatched. Germline-derived CDR1 and CDR2 are GTSNPN and SVGIG (reference sequence). The CDR3 protein is CAWSGSLTSGASEQFF. CDR3 DNA: TGTGCCTGGAGCGGATCTTTAACTAGCGGCGCTTCGGAGCAGTTCTTC.

The chain joins TRBV28 to TRBJ2-3, with 9 bases aligning to TRBD2. CDR1 is MDHEN and CDR2 is SYDVKM in the germline V gene. V shed 5 bases, J shed 6 bases, and the junction held 9 bases outside the gene matches. This CDR3 has 15 residues. DNA of the CDR3: TGTGCCAGCAGTATCGCGGGAGGGCTGGGGGATACGCAGTATTTT. Translated, it gives CASSIAGGLGDTQYF.

This chain connects TRBV9 to TRBJ2-7; D is possibly TRBD1 (5 bases). This CDR3 has 14 residues. Deletions cut 3 bases from V and 6 bases from J, with 16 bases between. The germline CDR1 and CDR2 sequences are SGDLS and YYNGEE. The DNA of the CDR3 is TGTGCCAGCAGCGCTACAGGAACCAGTCCCGAGCAGTACTTC. The encoded protein is CASSATGTSPEQYF.

This chain links TRBV5-4 with TRBJ1-4; perhaps TRBD1 as D (6 bases). The germline V gene encodes CDR1 SGHNT and CDR2 YYREEE (reference sequence). The V and J ends lost 3 bases and 2 bases respectively, with 11 bases between them. The CDR3 has 15 residues. This CDR3 reads CASSSNGGTNEKLFF. For the CDR3, the DNA is TGTGCCAGCAGCTCCAATGGGGGCACTAATGAAAAACTGTTTTTT.

The chain joins TRBV7-8 to TRBJ2-6, with a possible D match to TRBD1 (5 bases). V lost 8 bases, J lost 4 bases, and 12 bases lay in between. CDR1 is SGHVS, CDR2 FQNEAQ, per germline. The length of the CDR3 is 14 residues. The CDR3 region has the DNA TGTGCCAGCGGGGCTGTTCCAGGGGCCAACGTCCTGACTTTC. Translation gives CASGAVPGANVLTF. Filled out from reference TRBV7-8 and TRBJ2-6, the complete variable domain reads GAGVSQSPRYKVAKRGQDVALRCDPISGHVSLFWYQQALGQGPEFLTYFQNEAQLDKSGLPSDRFFAERPEGSVSTLKIQRTQQEDSAVYLCASGAVPGANVLTFGAGSRLTVL.

This chain joins TRBV5-4 and TRBJ1-3; D not resolved. Deletions cut 4 bases from V and 2 bases from J, with 13 bases between. The CDR3 covers 15 residues. The V gene's germline CDR1 is SGHNT and CDR2 YYREEE (reference sequence). The CDR3 nucleotides read TGTGCCAGCAGCGGAACAGCCTCGGCTGGAAACACCATATATTTT. Its translation is CASSGTASAGNTIYF.

In DNA, the CDR3 is TGTGCCAGTAGCACACGGCACGGCATATCCTACGAGCAGTACTTC. Encoded protein: CASSTRHGISYEQYF. J is TRBJ2-7 and V is TRBV19; D is unclear. V gave up 6 bases and J gave up 1 base, with 16 bases separating them. Germline V CDR1 and CDR2: LNHDA, SQIVND (reference sequence). This CDR3 is built from 15 residues.

This clone was detected once. Distinct nucleotide sequences in the sample also encode this CDR3. The J gene is TRBJ2-7, the V gene TRBV6-1; 7 bases match TRBD1. Trimming took 9 bases from V and 0 from J; bases not matched to a gene: 5. Germline V gives CDR1 MNHNS, CDR2 SASEGT. This CDR3 region has 13 residues. This chain's CDR3 is CASKTGPSYEQYF. The CDR3 nucleotides are TGTGCCAGTAAGACAGGGCCCTCCTACGAGCAGTACTTC.

The CDR3 bases are TGTGCCAGCAGCTTAAAAGCCAACACCATATATTTT. This encodes CASSLKANTIYF. This chain connects TRBV13 to TRBJ1-3; D gene uncertain. Looked up from germline, CDR1 is PRHDT and CDR2 is FYEKMQ (reference sequence). The CDR3 is 12 residues long. V lost 2 bases to trimming and J lost 7 bases, with 6 bases between them.

V usage is TRBV18 and J usage is TRBJ2-5, with a weak D call TRBD2 (6 bases). The ends were cut back, 3 bases at V and 3 bases at J, with 14 bases in the middle. The CDR3 has 15 amino acids. Germline-derived CDR1 and CDR2 are KGHSH and LQKENI. The DNA for the CDR3 is TGTGCCAGCTCACCCCCAGAGCGGGTGAAAGAGACCCAGTACTTC. It translates to CASSPPERVKETQYF.

The CDR3 sequence: CASRLGGANVLTF. The CDR3 nucleotides are TGTGCCAGCAGACTCGGTGGGGCCAACGTCCTGACTTTC. This chain connects TRBV28 to TRBJ2-6; D is uncertain. The CDR3 loop spans 13 amino acids. Trimming took 6 bases from V and 3 from J, leaving 6 bases between them. Germline V gives CDR1 MDHEN, CDR2 SYDVKM.

This chain joins TRBV25-1 and TRBJ1-2, with D perhaps matching TRBD1 (6 bases). This CDR3 is built from 15 residues. With 5 bases removed from V and 2 bases from J, the gap between germline ends came to 15 bases. CDR1 and CDR2 from the germline V gene are MGHDK and SYGVNS. CDR3 sequence reads: CASSQAGEGNYGYTF. The DNA for the CDR3 is TGTGCCAGCAGTCAAGCAGGGGAAGGAAACTATGGCTACACCTTC.

In this sample, this clone turned up once. This sequence joins TRBV6-6 and TRBJ2-7; D call uncertain. The V end lost 6 bases, the J end lost 2 bases, and 5 bases lay between the germline ends. The CDR3 is 11 amino acids. CDR1 and CDR2 from the germline V gene are MNHNY and SVGAGI (reference sequence). CDR3 sequence reads: CASSRTYEQYF. The CDR3 DNA is TGTGCCAGCAGCCGGACCTACGAGCAGTACTTC.

The chain uses TRBV28 and TRBJ2-1; D not resolved. Germline values: CDR1 MDHEN, CDR2 SYDVKM. Trimming removed 6 bases from V and 0 bases from J, with 18 bases in between. The CDR3 contains 17 residues. The CDR3 region is CASSSPPGGRSYNEQFF. Here the CDR3 DNA reads TGTGCCAGCAGCTCACCCCCTGGCGGACGCTCCTACAATGAGCAGTTCTTC.

Details on this clone: Other DNA sequences within the sample encode an identical CDR3. This chain connects TRBV7-2 to TRBJ2-7, with D possibly being TRBD1 or TRBD2 (5 bases each). The V and J ends lost 5 bases and 0 bases respectively, with 8 bases between them. CDR1 and CDR2 (germline): SGHTA, FQGNSA. This CDR3 comprises 13 residues. The CDR3 sequence is CASSRDPSYEQYF. In DNA form, the CDR3 reads TGTGCCAGCAGCCGGGACCCCTCCTACGAGCAGTACTTC. The entire variable domain, with the rest obtained from reference TRBV7-2 and TRBJ2-7, is as follows: GAGVSQSPSNKVTEKGKDVELRCDPISGHTALYWYRQSLGQGLEFLIYFQGNSAPDKSGLPSDRFSAERTGGSVSTLTIQRTQQEDSAVYLCASSRDPSYEQYFGPGTRLTVT.

The chain has TRBV29-1 and TRBJ2-7; tentatively, D is TRBD2 (6 bases). Germline assignment: CDR1 SQVTM and CDR2 ANQGSEA. This CDR3 contains 13 residues. V lost 7 bases to trimming and J lost 2 bases, with 15 bases between them. The CDR3 loop reads CSAPGAAPYEQYF. CDR3 coding DNA: TGCAGCGCTCCGGGAGCAGCCCCCTACGAGCAGTACTTC.